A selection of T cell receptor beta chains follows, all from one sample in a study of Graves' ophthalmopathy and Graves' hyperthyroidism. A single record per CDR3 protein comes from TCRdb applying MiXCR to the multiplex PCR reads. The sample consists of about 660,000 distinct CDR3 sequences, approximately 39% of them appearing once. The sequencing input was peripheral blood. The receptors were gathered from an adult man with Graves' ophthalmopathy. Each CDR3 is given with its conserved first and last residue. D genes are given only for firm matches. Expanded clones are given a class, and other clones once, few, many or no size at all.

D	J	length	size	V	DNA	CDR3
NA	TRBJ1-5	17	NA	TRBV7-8	TGTGCCAGCAGCCGGGTAACAGGGATTTATAGCAATCAGCCCCAGCATTTT	CASSRVTGIYSNQPQHF
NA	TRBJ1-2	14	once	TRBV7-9	TGTGCCAGCAGTTTCACAGGGACGCAGTATGGCTACACCTTC	CASSFTGTQYGYTF
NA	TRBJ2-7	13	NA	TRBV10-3	TGTGCCAGCAAGGCTAGCGTAAACTACGAGCAGTACTTC	CASKASVNYEQYF
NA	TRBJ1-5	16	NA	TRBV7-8	TGTGCCAGCAGCGTCCAGGGGTTGTATGGCAATCAGCCCCAGCATTTT	CASSVQGLYGNQPQHF
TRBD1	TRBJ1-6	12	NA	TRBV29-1	TGCAGCGTTGGACAGGGGCCCAAAGCCCTCCACTTT	CSVGQGPKALHF
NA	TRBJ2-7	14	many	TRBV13	TGTGCCAGCAGCCCCCGGGTAGTTTCCTACGAGCAGTACTTC	CASSPRVVSYEQYF
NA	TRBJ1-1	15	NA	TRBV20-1	TGCAGTGCTAGAGGTTCACAGCAACTGAACTCTGAAGCTTTCTTT	CSARGSQQLNSEAFF
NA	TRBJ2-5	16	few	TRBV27	TGTGCCAGCAGTTTAGGGGCGAGGGTGCAGCAAGAGACCCAGTACTTC	CASSLGARVQQETQYF
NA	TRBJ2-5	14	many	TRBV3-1	TGTGCCAGCAGCCAAGCGGCGGCAGAGGGGACCCAGTACTTC	CASSQAAAEGTQYF
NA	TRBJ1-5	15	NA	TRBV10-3	TGTGCCAGCAGTGGGTCGAAGGGTAGCAATCAGCCCCAGCATTTT	CASSGSKGSNQPQHF
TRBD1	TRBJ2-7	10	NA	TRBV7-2	TGTGCCAGCAGCCCGGGACAGGGGTTCTTC	CASSPGQGFF
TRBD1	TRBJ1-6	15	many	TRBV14	TGTGCCAGCAGCCAACGGGGACAGGGTGCCTCACCCCTCCACTTT	CASSQRGQGASPLHF
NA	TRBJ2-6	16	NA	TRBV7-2	TGTGCCAGCAGCTTATACATAGGGACTGGGGCCAACGTCCTGACTTTC	CASSLYIGTGANVLTF
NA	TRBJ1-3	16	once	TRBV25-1	TGTGCCAGCAGTGAATTGCAGACCAACTCTGGAAACACCATATATTTT	CASSELQTNSGNTIYF
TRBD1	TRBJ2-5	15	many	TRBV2	TGTGCCAGCAGTTCGGGGACAGGGAGGGGAGAGACCCAGTACTTC	CASSSGTGRGETQYF
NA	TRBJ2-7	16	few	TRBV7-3	TGTGCCAGCAGCTTAACGGTGTCAACCTGCTCCTACGAGCAGTACTTC	CASSLTVSTCSYEQYF
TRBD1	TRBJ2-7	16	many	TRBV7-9	TGTGCCAGCAGCTTACCCCTTCGACAGGGACGGGGCGAGCAGTACTTC	CASSLPLRQGRGEQYF
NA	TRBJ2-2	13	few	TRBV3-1	TGTGCCAGCAGCCAAGACATCACCGGGGAGCTGTTTTTT	CASSQDITGELFF
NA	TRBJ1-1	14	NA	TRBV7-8	TGTGCCAGCAGCTTAGGAAGGGGGGGAGGTGAAGCTTTCTTT	CASSLGRGGGEAFF
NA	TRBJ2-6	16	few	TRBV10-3	TGTGCCACCACCATGGAGGAAAGGTCTGGGGCCAACGTCCTGACTTTC	CATTMEERSGANVLTF
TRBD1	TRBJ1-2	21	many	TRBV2	TGTGCCAGCCTCGGGACAGACGTAGCCCGGACAGAAGTTAGCCGAGGCTATGGCTACACCTTC	CASLGTDVARTEVSRGYGYTF
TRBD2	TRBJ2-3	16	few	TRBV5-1	TGCGCCAGCAGCTTGGTTCTAGCGGCCCTCACAGATACGCAGTATTTT	CASSLVLAALTDTQYF
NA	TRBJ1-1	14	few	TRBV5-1	TGCGCCAGCAGCTTGGAAGGGGATAACACTGAAGCTTTCTTT	CASSLEGDNTEAFF
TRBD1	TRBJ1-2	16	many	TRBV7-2	TGTGCCAGCAGCCCAGTGACAGGGTTGGCGAACTATGGCTACACCTTC	CASSPVTGLANYGYTF
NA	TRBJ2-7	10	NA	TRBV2	TGTGCCAGCAAATCAAGACAGCAGTACTTC	CASKSRQQYF
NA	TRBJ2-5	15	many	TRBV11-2	TGTGCCAGCAGCTTAGATCGCGGTGGGCCAGAGACCCAGTACTTC	CASSLDRGGPETQYF
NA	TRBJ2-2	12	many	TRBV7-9	TGTGCCAGCAGGAAGGGCACCGGGGAGCTGTTTTTT	CASRKGTGELFF
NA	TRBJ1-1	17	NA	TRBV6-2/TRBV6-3	TGTGCCAGCAGTTACTCGATGAGCATCCCACGACCGGGTGAAGCTTTCTTT	CASSYSMSIPRPGEAFF
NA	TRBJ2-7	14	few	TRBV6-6	TGTGCCAGCAGACTAAGAACAGGGTCCTACGAGCAGTACTTC	CASRLRTGSYEQYF
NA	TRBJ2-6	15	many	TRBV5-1	TGCGCCAGCAGCTTGGTGGACTCTGGGGCCAACGTCCTGACTTTC	CASSLVDSGANVLTF
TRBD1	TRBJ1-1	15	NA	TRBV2	TGTGCCAGCAGCGGGACAGGTTTCGGCGGTGCTGAAGCTTTCTTT	CASSGTGFGGAEAFF
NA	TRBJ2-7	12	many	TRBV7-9	TGTGCCAGCAGCTTAGCATACTACGAGCAGTACTTC	CASSLAYYEQYF
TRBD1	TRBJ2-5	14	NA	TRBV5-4	TGTGCCAGCAGCTCCCGGGACAGGGGAAAGACCCAGTACTTC	CASSSRDRGKTQYF
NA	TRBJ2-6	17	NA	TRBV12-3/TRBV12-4	TGTGCCAGCAGTGGGTTCGACTGGAACTCTGGGGCCAACGTCCTGACTTTC	CASSGFDWNSGANVLTF
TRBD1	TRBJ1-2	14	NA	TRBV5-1	TGCGCCAGCAGCCTAACCCCGGGACAGCTTGGCTACACCTTC	CASSLTPGQLGYTF
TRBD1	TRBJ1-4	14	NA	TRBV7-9	TGTGCCAGCAGCATGGGACAGGGGAGGGAAAAACTGTTTTTT	CASSMGQGREKLFF
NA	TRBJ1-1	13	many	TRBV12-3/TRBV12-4	TGTGCCAGCAGTTTATTCCTAGGGAATGAAGCTTTCTTT	CASSLFLGNEAFF
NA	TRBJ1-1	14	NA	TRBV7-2	TGTGCCAGCAGCTTAGTGTCCGGGACTAATGAAGCTTTCTTT	CASSLVSGTNEAFF
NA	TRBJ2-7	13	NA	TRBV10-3	TGTGCCAGCAGTGCGGTCCTCTCGAGAGAGCAGTACTTC	CASSAVLSREQYF
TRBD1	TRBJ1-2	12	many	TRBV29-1	TGCAGCGTTAACCACCGACAGGGGTTCTACACCTTC	CSVNHRQGFYTF
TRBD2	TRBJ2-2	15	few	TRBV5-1	TGCGCCAGCAGCTTGCCGGGAGGGGTTCCCGGGGAGCTGTTTTTT	CASSLPGGVPGELFF
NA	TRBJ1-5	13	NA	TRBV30	TGTGCCTGGAGTCAGGGTGGGGGACAGCCCCAGCATTTT	CAWSQGGGQPQHF
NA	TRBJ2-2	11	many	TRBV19	TGTGCCAGCCTCGGGGTCGGGGAGCTGTTTTTT	CASLGVGELFF
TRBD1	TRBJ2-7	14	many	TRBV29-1	TGCAGCGCCCTAGGGACAGGCACCTCCTACGAGCAGTACTTC	CSALGTGTSYEQYF
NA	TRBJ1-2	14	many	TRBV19	TGTGCCAGTAGTCCAGACCGGTATAACTATGGCTACACCTTC	CASSPDRYNYGYTF
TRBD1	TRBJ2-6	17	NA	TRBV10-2	TGTGCCAGCAGCCCGCGACAGGGCGCCCCTGGGGCCAACGTCCTGACTTTC	CASSPRQGAPGANVLTF
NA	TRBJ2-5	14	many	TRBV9	TGTGCCAGCAGCGTAGGGGGGTACCAAGAGACCCAGTACTTC	CASSVGGYQETQYF
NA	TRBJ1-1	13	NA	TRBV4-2	TGTGCCAGCAGCCCCCGATGGGGCTATGAAGCTTTCTTT	CASSPRWGYEAFF
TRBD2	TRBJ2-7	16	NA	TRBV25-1	TGTGCCAGCAGAGAAACTGGGACTAGCGGAGCCTACGAGCAGTACTTC	CASRETGTSGAYEQYF
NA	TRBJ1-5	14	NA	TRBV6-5	TGTGCCAGCAGTTATACGTCGGGAGGTCAGCCCCAGCATTTT	CASSYTSGGQPQHF
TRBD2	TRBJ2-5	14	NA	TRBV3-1	TGTGCCAGCAGCCCAGGGCGGGAGCACAGGACCCAGTACTTC	CASSPGREHRTQYF
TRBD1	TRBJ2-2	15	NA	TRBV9	TGTGCCAGCAGCGAGACAGGGGCTGGGACCGGGGAGCTGTTTTTT	CASSETGAGTGELFF
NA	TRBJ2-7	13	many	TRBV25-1	TGTGCCAGCAGTGACGGACAGTTGGACGAGCAGTACTTC	CASSDGQLDEQYF
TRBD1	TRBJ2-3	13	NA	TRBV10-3	TGTGCCATAGCACAGGGGGCCGCAGATACGCAGTATTTT	CAIAQGAADTQYF
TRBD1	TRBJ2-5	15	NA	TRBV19	TGCGCCAGCAGCTCGGGACAGGGGATCGTTGAGACCCAGTACTTC	CASSSGQGIVETQYF
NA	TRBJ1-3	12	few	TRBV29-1	TGCAGCGTTTTGACAGGAGGAAACACCATATATTTT	CSVLTGGNTIYF
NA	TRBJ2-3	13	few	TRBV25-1	TGTGCCAGCAGATCACGGGGCACAGATACGCAGTATTTT	CASRSRGTDTQYF